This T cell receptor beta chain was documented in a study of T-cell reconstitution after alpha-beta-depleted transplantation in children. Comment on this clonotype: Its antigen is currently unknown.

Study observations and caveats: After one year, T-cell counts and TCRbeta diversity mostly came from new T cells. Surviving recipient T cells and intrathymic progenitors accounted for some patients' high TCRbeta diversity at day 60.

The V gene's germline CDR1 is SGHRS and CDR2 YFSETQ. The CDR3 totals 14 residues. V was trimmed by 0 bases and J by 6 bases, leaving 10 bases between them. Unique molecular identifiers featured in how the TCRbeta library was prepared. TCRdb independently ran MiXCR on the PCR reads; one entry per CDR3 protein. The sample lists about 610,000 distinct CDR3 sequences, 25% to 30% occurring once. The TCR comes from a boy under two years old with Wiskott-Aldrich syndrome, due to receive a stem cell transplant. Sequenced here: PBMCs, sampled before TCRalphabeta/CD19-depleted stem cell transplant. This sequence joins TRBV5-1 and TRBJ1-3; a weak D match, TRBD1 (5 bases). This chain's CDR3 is CASSLAGGENTIYF. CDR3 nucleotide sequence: TGCGCCAGCAGCTTGGCCGGGGGAGAAAACACCATATATTTT.